The clone carrying this T cell receptor beta chain was recorded at least ten times. Antigen unknown. V gave up 4 bases and J gave up 7 bases; unmatched junction bases: 12. The CDR3 spans 15 residues. Germline V lookup: CDR1 KGHSH, CDR2 LQKENI. RNA transcripts gave rise to amplified TCR beta CDR3 regions. The study used the HTBI primer set for a first-round RT-PCR of the TCR CDR3. TCRdb analysed the multiplex PCR reads with MiXCR anew, one entry per CDR3 protein. The repertoire holds some 250,000 distinct CDR3 sequences, nearly 15% seen once, with around 30% in the top ten. These data are taken from a study of T cells in Graves' hyperthyroidism and ophthalmopathy. Study results and limitations: A model built on 13 V-J features separated ophthalmopathy from stable hyperthyroidism.

Input material: blood. This chain uses TRBV18 with TRBJ2-7; 8 nucleotides line up with TRBD2. The source of this sequence is a woman aged 45-65 years with Graves' hyperthyroidism that later progressed to Graves' ophthalmopathy. The CDR3: CASSRELAAGGEQYF. The CDR3 coding sequence is TGTGCCAGCTCACGAGAACTAGCGGCAGGTGGTGAGCAGTACTTC.